Shown below are 17 T cell receptor beta chains from a single sample sequenced in a study of OX40 agonist ivuxolimab in advanced cancers. The protocol was immunoSEQ multiplex PCR, while the TCRdb copy is restricted to in-frame clones and leaves out a portion. The data show more than 55,000 clones, 75% to 90% seen once. This sample comprised CD4+ or CD8+ T cells sorted from blood, obtained in a trial of the OX40 agonist ivuxolimab. Every receptor here comes from an adult with an advanced solid tumor such as melanoma, head and neck, liver or kidney cancer.

The chain couples TRBV7-9 to TRBJ1-2; 12 nucleotides line up with TRBD1. V lost 5 bases to trimming and J lost 4 bases; unmatched junction nucleotides: 5. CDR3 length: 15 amino acids. The germline V gene encodes CDR1 SEHNR and CDR2 FQNEAQ (reference sequence). DNA of the CDR3: TGTGCCAGCAGCCGGGACAGGGGGCGCGGCTATGGCTACACCTTC. Residues: CASSRDRGRGYGYTF.

The chain uses TRBV7-9 and TRBJ1-4; tentative D call: TRBD1 (5 bases). Between the trimmed V and J ends, which lost 2 bases and 8 bases, there was a span of 18 bases. Germline V lookup: CDR1 SEHNR, CDR2 FQNEAQ (reference sequence). This CDR3 has 16 amino acids. The CDR3 is CASSLRQGPLEEKLFF. CDR3 sequence (DNA): TGTGCCAGCAGCTTACGTCAGGGACCTCTGGAAGAAAAACTGTTTTTT.

V usage is TRBV7-2 and J usage is TRBJ2-1; 8 nucleotides align to TRBD1. The CDR3 length is 14 residues. V gave up 5 bases and J gave up 6 bases; unmatched junction bases: 6. CDR1 is SGHTA and CDR2 is FQGNSA in the germline V gene. The CDR3, as DNA: TGTGCCAGCAGCCCGGACAGGGTGGTCAATGAGCAGTTCTTC. This encodes CASSPDRVVNEQFF.

The chain is built from TRBV18 and TRBJ2-3; the D gene is possibly TRBD2 (6 bases). The germline V gene has CDR1 KGHSH and CDR2 LQKENI. This CDR3 spans 13 amino acids. With 6 bases removed from V and 8 bases from J, the gap between germline ends came to 15 bases. In DNA, the CDR3 is TGTGCCAGCTCGCCCACGGGGGAGTCTACGCAGTATTTT. Its translation: CASSPTGESTQYF. Full variable domain (outside the CDR3, taken from reference TRBV18 and TRBJ2-3): NAGVMQNPRHLVRRRGQEARLRCSPMKGHSHVYWYRQLPEEGLKFMVYLQKENIIDESGMPKERFSAEFPKEGPSILRIQQVVRGDSAAYFCASSPTGESTQYFGPGTRLTVL.

This clone was found a few times. The chain carries TRBV6-5 and TRBJ1-1, with TRBD1 as a possible D gene (6 bases). Per the germline V gene, CDR1 is MNHEY and CDR2 is SVGAGI. Trimming left V 2 bases short and J 3 bases short, with 7 bases between. This CDR3 has 13 amino acids. The DNA for the CDR3 is TGTGCCAGCAGTTACAACAGGGACACTGAAGCTTTCTTT. Protein: CASSYNRDTEAFF.

This clone was observed a handful of times. The chain employs TRBV19 and TRBJ1-2; D might be TRBD1 (5 bases). The CDR3 totals 12 residues. V was shortened by 5 bases and J by 13 bases, with 17 bases between the two germline ends. CDR1 and CDR2 (germline): LNHDA, SQIVND (reference sequence). In nucleotides, the CDR3 is TGTGCCAGTAGTGTCGTTCAGGGTGGAGCCACCTTC. The encoded protein is CASSVVQGGATF.

Written as DNA, the CDR3 is TGTGCCAGCAGCTCCCGGGACAGGGGCATTCGGGGCTACACCTTC. Translated, it gives CASSSRDRGIRGYTF. The chain has TRBV7-2 and TRBJ1-2, with 10 bases matching TRBD1. The CDR3 consists of 15 residues. Germline-derived CDR1 and CDR2 are SGHTA and FQGNSA. Trimming took 4 bases from V and 8 from J; bases not matched to a gene: 10. Combining the CDR3 with reference TRBV7-2 and TRBJ1-2 gives the whole variable domain GAGVSQSPSNKVTEKGKDVELRCDPISGHTALYWYRQSLGQGLEFLIYFQGNSAPDKSGLPSDRFSAERTGGSVSTLTIQRTQQEDSAVYLCASSSRDRGIRGYTFGSGTRLTVV.

The chain employs TRBV6-6 and TRBJ1-2; 8 nucleotides match TRBD1. The CDR3 totals 15 residues. J gave up 7 bases and V 4 bases, and 11 bases lay outside the gene matches. Germline CDR1 reads MNHNY; CDR2 reads SVGAGI (reference sequence). As DNA, the CDR3 is TGTGCCAGCAGTTCCCCTGGGACAGGAGGTAGTGGCTACACCTTC. Translation gives CASSSPGTGGSGYTF.

The rearrangement uses TRBV7-3 and TRBJ2-5; tentatively, D is TRBD2 (6 bases). The CDR3 runs 15 residues. Trimming took off 5 bases at V and 2 bases at J, with 15 bases between the two ends. Germline assignment: CDR1 SGHTA and CDR2 FQGTGA. The DNA of the CDR3 is TGTGCCAGCAGCGCCCTCGGGACTTTACAAGAGACCCAGTACTTC. Amino acids: CASSALGTLQETQYF.

The rearrangement joins TRBV6-5 to TRBJ1-4; possible D gene TRBD1, 6 bases. V was clipped by 6 bases and J by 0 bases, with 8 bases between them. CDR3 length: 14 residues. CDR1 and CDR2 from the germline V gene are MNHEY and SVGAGI. This CDR3 reads CASRTGTTNEKLFF. The CDR3 coding sequence is TGTGCCAGCAGAACAGGGACAACTAATGAAAAACTGTTTTTT.

The chain employs TRBV5-1 and TRBJ1-3; 7 bases line up with TRBD1. The trim removed 5 bases at V and 4 bases at J, leaving 9 bases unmatched. Germline lookup yields CDR1 SGHRS and CDR2 YFSETQ. The CDR3 extends over 15 amino acids. The CDR3: CASREGGPPGNTIYF. In DNA form, the CDR3 reads TGCGCCAGCAGAGAAGGGGGCCCCCCGGGAAACACCATATATTTT.

This chain connects TRBV6-6 to TRBJ1-3; D uncertain. V lost 5 bases to trimming and J lost 4 bases, with 18 bases between them. The germline gives CDR1 MNHNY, CDR2 SVGAGI (reference sequence). CDR3 length: 16 amino acids. The CDR3 coding sequence is TGTGCCAGCAGTACCTCTCGTGCATTCGCCGGAAACACCATATATTTT. Protein product: CASSTSRAFAGNTIYF.

This clone was observed a few times. The chain carries TRBV27 and TRBJ2-2; D unresolved. The CDR3 has 12 amino acids. The germline V gene has CDR1 MNHEY and CDR2 SMNVEV (reference sequence). V was pared by 4 bases and J by 2 bases, with 2 bases between. Here the CDR3 reads CASSSNTGELFF. As DNA, the CDR3 is TGTGCCAGCAGTTCCAACACCGGGGAGCTGTTTTTT.

The chain combines TRBV11-1 with TRBJ2-5; tentative D call: TRBD1 (6 bases). CDR3 length equals 13 residues. Per germline, CDR1 SGHAT and CDR2 FQDESV (reference sequence). Trimming removed 5 bases at V and 4 bases at J, with 11 bases between. The DNA for the CDR3 is TGTGCCAGCAGCAGCAGGGGAAGAGAGACCCAGTACTTC. Its protein product is CASSSRGRETQYF.

The chain uses TRBV7-2 and TRBJ1-3, with D possibly TRBD1 on 6 matching bases. CDR3 length: 15 residues. CDR1 is SGHTA, CDR2 FQGNSA, per germline. Between the trimmed V and J ends, which lost 0 bases and 2 bases, there was a span of 8 bases. The CDR3 nucleotides read TGTGCCAGCAGCTTAGCCTGGGGGCCTGGAAACACCATATATTTT. Protein: CASSLAWGPGNTIYF. Full variable domain (rest looked up from reference TRBV7-2 and TRBJ1-3): GAGVSQSPSNKVTEKGKDVELRCDPISGHTALYWYRQSLGQGLEFLIYFQGNSAPDKSGLPSDRFSAERTGGSVSTLTIQRTQQEDSAVYLCASSLAWGPGNTIYFGEGSWLTVV.

V is TRBV6-5 and J is TRBJ1-2; D is perhaps TRBD1 (6 bases). CDR1 is MNHEY, CDR2 SVGAGI, per germline. Trimming cost V 4 bases and J 7 bases, with 13 bases left between them. The CDR3 is 13 residues long. CDR3 bases: TGTGCCAGCAGTTTCGCAGGGGAAGGTGGCTACACCTTC. Translation gives CASSFAGEGGYTF.

The rearrangement joins TRBV5-6 to TRBJ1-1; D is perhaps TRBD1 (6 bases). Deletions cut 0 bases from V and 4 bases from J, with 10 bases between. This CDR3 comprises 14 residues. From germline, CDR1 is SGHDT and CDR2 YYEEEE. DNA for the CDR3: TGTGCCAGCAGCTTGGCCGGACAGTTCACTGAAGCTTTCTTT. It translates to CASSLAGQFTEAFF.